Listed here are 32 T cell receptor beta chains from one sample, sequenced in a study of blood T cell repertoires in COVID-19. The protocol was immunoSEQ multiplex PCR, while the TCRdb copy is restricted to in-frame clones and leaves out a portion. The sample lists roughly 250,000 clones; 86% were seen once. Sequenced input: peripheral blood. These receptors all come from a woman aged 25 to 39 with COVID-19, enrolled during active disease.

The chain links TRBV27 to TRBJ2-5; D is unresolved. Germline lookup yields CDR1 MNHEY and CDR2 SMNVEV (reference sequence). CDR3 length: 11 amino acids. The V end was cut by 4 bases, the J end by 5 bases, with 5 bases between. CDR3 sequence: CASSSLETQYF. CDR3 nucleotide sequence: TGTGCCAGCAGTTCCTTGGAGACCCAGTACTTC.

This rearrangement joins TRBV19 to TRBJ1-1; D gene unclear. The CDR3 has 13 amino acids. Germline V gene sequence: CDR1 LNHDA, CDR2 SQIVND (reference sequence). Trimming cost V 8 bases and J 4 bases, with 14 bases left between them. DNA for the CDR3: TGTGCCAGTGCCCCGGGTGAGGGCACTGAAGCTTTCTTT. As protein: CASAPGEGTEAFF.

The rearrangement joins TRBV27 to TRBJ1-2; TRBD1 might be the D (5 bases). CDR3 length equals 14 residues. Germline lookup yields CDR1 MNHEY and CDR2 SMNVEV (reference sequence). V was cut by 0 bases and J by 8 bases, with 13 bases left in between. CDR3 in amino acids: CASSLSPGLGGYTF. CDR3 coding DNA: TGTGCCAGCAGTTTATCCCCAGGGTTGGGAGGCTACACCTTC.

The chain combines TRBV14 with TRBJ1-2; D possibly corresponds to TRBD1 (6 bases). V lost 4 bases, J lost 8 bases, and 17 bases lay in between. The CDR3 loop spans 14 amino acids. Looked up from germline, CDR1 is SGHDN and CDR2 is FVKESK. For the CDR3, the DNA is TGTGCCAGCAGCCTCTGGGGGGGCGCAAGGGGCTACACCTTC. It codes for CASSLWGGARGYTF.

The chain combines TRBV18 with TRBJ2-1; a weak D match, TRBD2 (6 bases). Germline loops: CDR1 KGHSH, CDR2 LQKENI. This CDR3 is 15 amino acids long. Trimming took 4 bases from V and 7 from J, leaving 17 bases between them. The CDR3 DNA sequence: TGTGCCAGCTCACGAACGATACAGAGCGGGAATGAGCAGTTCTTC. Amino acid sequence: CASSRTIQSGNEQFF.

A single count supports this clone. J is TRBJ2-4 and V is TRBV5-5, with D perhaps matching TRBD2 (5 bases). The CDR3 consists of 18 residues. CDR1 and CDR2 from the germline V gene are SGHKS and YYEKEE (reference sequence). Trimming cost V 0 bases and J 1 base, with 17 bases left between them. The CDR3 nucleotides read TGTGCCAGCAGCTTGGGAGGGTCTGGGGTCTATGCCAAAAACATTCAGTACTTC. It translates to CASSLGGSGVYAKNIQYF.

This chain connects TRBV20-1 to TRBJ2-7; 9 positions match TRBD2. The CDR3 contains 14 residues. V shed 3 bases, J shed 2 bases, and the junction held 5 bases outside the gene matches. Germline-derived CDR1 and CDR2 are DFQATT and SNEGSKA (reference sequence). The CDR3 bases are TGCAGTGCTAGTTCCCTAGCGGGGACCTACGAGCAGTACTTC. This encodes CSASSLAGTYEQYF.

This rearrangement joins TRBV19 to TRBJ1-2; TRBD1 is a possible D gene (5 bases). V was cut by 11 bases and J by 6 bases, with 22 bases left in between. The V gene's germline CDR1 is LNHDA and CDR2 SQIVND (reference sequence). The CDR3 length is 14 residues. As DNA, the CDR3 is TGTGCCGACGTGGGGCCGGTGGGGGGTAATGGCTACACCTTC. This codes for CADVGPVGGNGYTF.

This chain uses TRBV18 with TRBJ1-5, with 8 nucleotides matching TRBD1. From germline, CDR1 is KGHSH and CDR2 LQKENI. This CDR3 spans 15 amino acids. With V trimmed by 3 bases and J by 7 bases, 8 bases remained unmatched. The CDR3 sequence: CASSPRTGREQPQHF. Written as DNA, the CDR3 is TGTGCCAGCTCACCCCGGACAGGGCGAGAACAGCCCCAGCATTTT. Full variable domain (outside the CDR3, taken from reference TRBV18 and TRBJ1-5): NAGVMQNPRHLVRRRGQEARLRCSPMKGHSHVYWYRQLPEEGLKFMVYLQKENIIDESGMPKERFSAEFPKEGPSILRIQQVVRGDSAAYFCASSPRTGREQPQHFGDGTRLSIL.

This chain joins TRBV12-3 or TRBV12-4 and TRBJ2-1; a possible D gene is TRBD2 (6 bases). This CDR3 spans 13 amino acids. V lost 6 bases, J lost 8 bases, and 14 bases lay in between. The CDR3 is CASSLGGLDEQFF. The CDR3 DNA follows: TGTGCCAGCAGCCTGGGAGGATTGGATGAGCAGTTCTTC.

The J gene is TRBJ1-5, the V gene TRBV19; D might be TRBD1 (5 bases). This CDR3 spans 17 amino acids. Germline V gives CDR1 LNHDA, CDR2 SQIVND (reference sequence). Trimming removed 7 bases at V and 0 bases at J, with 19 bases between. The CDR3 nucleotides read TGTGCCAGTACCGAGTGGGCAGGGCGAAGTAGCAATCAGCCCCAGCATTTT. It yields the protein CASTEWAGRSSNQPQHF.

V is TRBV7-9 and J is TRBJ1-3; D gene ambiguous. The V end was cut by 2 bases, the J end by 0 bases, with 5 bases between. Germline values: CDR1 SEHNR, CDR2 FQNEAQ (reference sequence). The CDR3 is 14 residues long. CDR3 in DNA: TGTGCCAGCAGCTTATTTTACTCTGGAAACACCATATATTTT. Amino acid sequence: CASSLFYSGNTIYF. Drawing the rest from reference TRBV7-9 and TRBJ1-3, the complete variable domain is DTGVSQNPRHKITKRGQNVTFRCDPISEHNRLYWYRQTLGQGPEFLTYFQNEAQLEKSRLLSDRFSAERPKGSFSTLEIQRTEQGDSAMYLCASSLFYSGNTIYFGEGSWLTVV.

The V gene is TRBV28, the J gene TRBJ2-2, with D tentatively TRBD2 (6 bases). The V end lost 7 bases, the J end lost 4 bases, and 10 bases lay between the germline ends. Germline CDR1 MDHEN, CDR2 SYDVKM. The CDR3 totals 13 residues. CDR3 sequence: CASKEGGTGELFF. In nucleotides, the CDR3 is TGTGCCAGCAAGGAGGGCGGCACCGGGGAGCTGTTTTTT.

The gene calls are TRBV19 and TRBJ2-5; 11 bases are shared with TRBD2. The germline V gene has CDR1 LNHDA and CDR2 SQIVND (reference sequence). The CDR3 extends over 14 amino acids. J lost 9 bases, V lost 4 bases, and 7 bases had no gene match. In nucleotides, the CDR3 is TGTGCCAGTAGTACTACTAGCGGGAGCAGGGCCCAGTACTTC. This codes for CASSTTSGSRAQYF.

The chain has TRBV6-5 and TRBJ2-7, with TRBD1 matching 8 bases. Germline V gene data show CDR1 as MNHEY and CDR2 as SVGAGI. The CDR3 runs to 15 residues. With V trimmed by 2 bases and J by 6 bases, 9 bases remained unmatched. The CDR3 here is CASSYLGAGGFEQYF. CDR3 nucleotide sequence: TGTGCCAGCAGTTACCTCGGGGCAGGGGGCTTCGAGCAGTACTTC.

The gene calls are TRBV28 and TRBJ1-1; a weak D match, TRBD1 (6 bases). The CDR3 covers 13 residues. Germline V gene sequence: CDR1 MDHEN, CDR2 SYDVKM. Trimming removed 2 bases at V and 5 bases at J, with 9 bases between. CDR3 in amino acids: CASSLNTGTEAFF. The CDR3 coding sequence is TGTGCCAGCAGTTTAAATACAGGGACTGAAGCTTTCTTT.

V gene TRBV2 combines with J gene TRBJ2-2; possible D gene TRBD1, 6 bases. The CDR3 consists of 15 residues. Trimming left V 5 bases short and J 4 bases short, with 14 bases between. The germline CDR1 and CDR2 sequences are SNHLY and FYNNEI. For the CDR3, the DNA is TGTGCCAGCAGTTACGACAGGTCGGGCACCGGGGAGCTGTTTTTT. Protein sequence: CASSYDRSGTGELFF.

This clone is a singleton in its sample. This sequence joins TRBV5-1 and TRBJ1-1; no definite D call. CDR1 and CDR2 (germline): SGHRS, YFSETQ. The V end was cut by 5 bases, the J end by 0 bases, with 14 bases between. The CDR3 is 15 residues long. The CDR3 nucleotides are TGCGCCAGCAGGGTCGAGCGCTCTATGAACACTGAAGCTTTCTTT. Translating it yields CASRVERSMNTEAFF.

DNA for the CDR3: TGTGCCAGCAGGCGCTCCACAGGGGATGATTCACCCCTCCACTTT. This translates into CASRRSTGDDSPLHF. The chain couples TRBV9 to TRBJ1-6; 7 bases are shared with TRBD1. Germline loops: CDR1 SGDLS, CDR2 YYNGEE. CDR3 length: 15 residues. Trimming at V came to 5 bases and at J to 8 bases, leaving 10 bases not matched to a gene.

This chain links TRBV7-2 with TRBJ2-1, with a tentative D call TRBD2 (5 bases). Germline V gene lookup returns CDR1 SGHTA and CDR2 FQGNSA. Trimming removed 4 bases at V and 6 bases at J, with 16 bases between. The CDR3 is 15 residues long. The CDR3 nucleotides are TGTGCCAGCAGCTCGGACTCAGTGTACCGCAATGAGCAGTTCTTC. Its translation is CASSSDSVYRNEQFF.

The CDR3 DNA reads TGTGCCAGCAGCCAAGTGACACCCCGTCTGGATGAAAAACTGTTTTTT. Protein sequence: CASSQVTPRLDEKLFF. V and J are TRBV3-1 (or the pseudogene TRBV3-2) and TRBJ1-4; no firm D call. V lost 1 base to trimming and J lost 6 bases, with 15 bases between them. The CDR3 length is 16 residues. CDR1 is LGHDT and CDR2 is YNNKEL in the germline V gene (reference sequence).

The chain has TRBV5-5 and TRBJ2-7, with D possibly being TRBD2 (7 bases). The CDR3 extends over 15 amino acids. Germline values: CDR1 SGHKS, CDR2 YYEKEE (reference sequence). V shed 0 bases and J shed 4 bases, with 14 bases lying between them. CDR3 sequence: CASSLVRGAGYEQYF. The CDR3 nucleotides are TGTGCCAGCAGCTTGGTACGGGGGGCTGGTTACGAGCAGTACTTC.

In nucleotides, the CDR3 is TGTGCCAGCAGCCGTATCGGGGGGGCCCCGGAGACCCAGTACTTC. Translated, it gives CASSRIGGAPETQYF. The chain employs TRBV7-9 and TRBJ2-5; 8 nucleotides align to TRBD2. Per germline, CDR1 SEHNR and CDR2 FQNEAQ (reference sequence). V trimming: 5 bases; J trimming: 5 bases; junction bases outside the gene matches: 10. The CDR3 length is 15 residues.

The V gene is TRBV7-2, the J gene TRBJ1-5, with D possibly being TRBD1 (6 bases). The CDR3 contains 16 residues. CDR1 SGHTA and CDR2 FQGNSA come from the germline V gene. The ends were cut back, 1 base at V and 0 bases at J, with 10 bases in the middle. CDR3 residues: CASSLDGTISNQPQHF. CDR3 DNA sequence: TGTGCCAGCAGCTTAGATGGGACAATTAGCAATCAGCCCCAGCATTTT. Together with reference TRBV7-2 and TRBJ1-5, the CDR3 gives the full variable domain: GAGVSQSPSNKVTEKGKDVELRCDPISGHTALYWYRQSLGQGLEFLIYFQGNSAPDKSGLPSDRFSAERTGGSVSTLTIQRTQQEDSAVYLCASSLDGTISNQPQHFGDGTRLSIL.

The chain couples TRBV5-6 to TRBJ1-2; 10 nucleotides align to TRBD1. Losses at the gene ends were 4 bases for V and 7 bases for J; bases not matched to a gene: 10. The CDR3 totals 15 residues. Germline V CDR1 and CDR2: SGHDT, YYEEEE. The CDR3 here is CASSPRDRGFSGYTF. The CDR3 DNA sequence: TGTGCCAGCAGCCCCCGGGACAGGGGCTTTTCTGGCTACACCTTC.

This chain connects TRBV6-5 to TRBJ1-5, with D perhaps TRBD1 (6 bases). CDR3 length equals 14 residues. V shed 6 bases and J shed 3 bases, with 12 bases lying between them. From germline, CDR1 is MNHEY and CDR2 SVGAGI. CDR3 residues: CASSSGTINQPQHF. As DNA, the CDR3 is TGTGCCAGCAGCTCCGGGACAATCAATCAGCCCCAGCATTTT.

V and J are TRBV10-1 and TRBJ2-3, with 10 bases aligning to TRBD2. Germline assignment: CDR1 WNHNN and CDR2 SYGVQD (reference sequence). The CDR3 sequence is 14 residues long. The trim removed 5 bases at V and 4 bases at J, leaving 3 bases unmatched. This CDR3 reads CASSPSGGSDTQYF. CDR3 sequence (DNA): TGCGCCAGCAGTCCTAGCGGGGGATCAGATACGCAGTATTTT.

This clone was seen a handful of times. The rearrangement uses TRBV5-4 and TRBJ2-3, with D maybe TRBD2 (6 bases). V shed 10 bases and J shed 2 bases, with 17 bases lying between them. CDR1 is SGHNT, CDR2 YYREEE, per germline (reference sequence). This CDR3 is built from 14 residues. The CDR3, as DNA: TGTGCCTTGGCCACTAGCATCCACACAGATACGCAGTATTTT. The encoded protein is CALATSIHTDTQYF.

The table lists this clone with a few counts. J is TRBJ1-2 and V is TRBV6-5; 7 bases fit TRBD1. CDR1 is MNHEY and CDR2 is SVGAGI in the germline V gene. V dropped 6 bases and J dropped 2; count of bases not matched to a gene: 6. The CDR3 contains 14 residues. This chain's CDR3 is CASSPGQLNYGYTF. The DNA of the CDR3 is TGTGCCAGCAGCCCGGGACAGTTGAACTATGGCTACACCTTC.

This chain joins TRBV15 and TRBJ2-2; 7 bases map to TRBD2. J lost 1 base, V lost 5 bases, and 4 bases had no gene match. Germline CDR1 and CDR2: LNHNV and YYDKDF (reference sequence). CDR3 size: 15 residues. The CDR3 is CATSFSGGNTGELFF. The CDR3 bases are TGTGCCACCAGCTTTTCGGGGGGGAACACCGGGGAGCTGTTTTTT.

J is TRBJ2-2 and V is TRBV29-1, with a possible D match to TRBD1 (6 bases). CDR3 length: 14 amino acids. Trimming cost V 6 bases and J 1 base, with 12 bases left between them. Germline lookup yields CDR1 SQVTM and CDR2 ANQGSEA. CDR3 region: CSVAGTQNTGELFF. The CDR3 nucleotides read TGCAGCGTCGCCGGGACACAGAACACCGGGGAGCTGTTTTTT.

The genes are TRBV4-2 and TRBJ2-2, with TRBD2 identical over 12 bases. The CDR3 extends over 16 amino acids. Germline CDR1 LGHNA, CDR2 YNFKEQ. V lost 4 bases, J lost 4 bases, and 4 bases stayed unmatched. The CDR3 coding sequence is TGTGCCAGCAGCCTAGGACTAGCGGGGAGCACCGGGGAGCTGTTTTTT. Protein product: CASSLGLAGSTGELFF.